Listed here are 24 T cell receptor beta chains from one sample, sequenced in a study of T cells in Graves' hyperthyroidism and ophthalmopathy. Amplification of TCR beta CDR3 regions used RNA as the template. The HTBI primer set was used in a first-round RT-PCR of the TCR CDR3. MiXCR, applied by TCRdb to the multiplex PCR reads, yields one record per CDR3 protein. This table has approximately 400,000 distinct CDR3 sequences, about a fifth appearing once. The sequenced sample consisted of blood. Receptor source: a woman under 30 with Graves' hyperthyroidism.

Comment on this clonotype: Being one base from a much bigger clone, this may be a read error. The genes are TRBV28 and TRBJ1-1, with TRBD1 matching 10 bases. Germline CDR1 MDHEN, CDR2 SYDVKM. V dropped 7 bases and J dropped 2; count of bases not matched to a gene: 7. CDR3 size: 15 residues. CDR3 DNA sequence: TGTGCCAGCATTTCGACAGGGGGCTTCAACACTGAAGCTTTCTTT. This codes for CASISTGGFNTEAFF.

This clonotype was recorded at least ten times. J is TRBJ2-7 and V is TRBV29-1; possible D gene TRBD2, 6 bases. Germline CDR1 SQVTM, CDR2 ANQGSEA. The CDR3 extends over 11 amino acids. The V end was cut by 6 bases, the J end by 2 bases, with 8 bases between. The CDR3 bases are TGCAGCGTACGGGGGACCTACGAGCAGTACTTC. Translation: CSVRGTYEQYF.

This clonotype was recorded at least ten times. The chain links TRBV12-3 or TRBV12-4 to TRBJ1-5; TRBD1 is a possible D gene (6 bases). Trimming took off 2 bases at V and 13 bases at J, with 18 bases between the two ends. The length of the CDR3 is 14 residues. The CDR3 here is CASSLTGTPDSQHF. The CDR3 bases are TGTGCCAGCAGTTTAACCGGGACCCCGGACAGTCAGCATTTT.

This clonotype was seen repeatedly, ten times or more. This chain uses TRBV2 with TRBJ2-7; 8 bases map to TRBD1. The junction had 9 bases not matched to a gene; V was cut back by 2 bases and J by 0 bases. This CDR3 has 17 residues. Germline V gene sequence: CDR1 SNHLY, CDR2 FYNNEI. CDR3: CASSEYLPGQVSYEQYF. CDR3 coding DNA: TGTGCCAGCAGTGAATACCTCCCGGGACAGGTCTCCTACGAGCAGTACTTC.

Many counts were recorded for this clonotype. The J gene is TRBJ2-7, the V gene TRBV27, with 9 nucleotides matching TRBD2. CDR1 is MNHEY, CDR2 SMNVEV, per germline (reference sequence). The J segment lost 7 bases and the V segment lost 5 bases, leaving 12 bases of the junction unmatched. The CDR3 extends over 15 amino acids. The CDR3 nucleotides are TGTGCCAGCAGTCCTCTAGCGGGGCCCTTCGGGGAGCAGTACTTC. Protein sequence: CASSPLAGPFGEQYF.

The table lists this clonotype with many counts. The CDR3 sequence: CASSWDGGNTEAFF. In DNA form, the CDR3 reads TGTGCCAGCAGTTGGGATGGGGGGAACACTGAAGCTTTCTTT. The chain couples TRBV6-2 or TRBV6-3 to TRBJ1-1; D is possibly TRBD1 (5 bases). Germline loops: CDR1 MNHEY, CDR2 SVGEGT. The CDR3 is 14 residues long. V was pared by 4 bases and J by 1 base, with 10 bases between.

This clonotype appeared many times. This chain joins TRBV20-1 and TRBJ2-7, with D perhaps matching TRBD1 (6 bases). Germline-derived CDR1 and CDR2 are DFQATT and SNEGSKA (reference sequence). The V end was cut by 3 bases, the J end by 3 bases, with 9 bases between. The CDR3 consists of 12 residues. DNA of the CDR3: TGCAGTGCTAGTCCACAGGGCTACGAGCAGTACTTC. Translating gives CSASPQGYEQYF.

Details on this clonotype: The conserved closing phenylalanine or tryptophan is absent in this CDR3, likely reflecting a read error. The gene calls are TRBV30 and TRBJ1-1; 7 bases match TRBD1. Germline V gene lookup returns CDR1 GTSNPN and CDR2 SVGIG (reference sequence). J gave up 3 bases and V 2 bases, and 6 bases lay outside the gene matches. CDR3 length equals 14 residues. The CDR3 DNA follows: TGTGCCTGGAGTAGCGCAGGGGGAGACACTGAAGCTTTCTAT. Amino acids: CAWSSAGGDTEAFY.

Ten or more counts support this clonotype. The genes are TRBV7-2 and TRBJ1-5, with a possible D match to TRBD1 (5 bases). The CDR3 is 13 amino acids. Germline CDR1 is SGHTA and CDR2 is FQGNSA. The V end lost 10 bases, the J end lost 4 bases, and 14 bases lay between the germline ends. The CDR3 DNA reads TGTGCCACCTCCTGGGGGGGGAATCAGCCCCAGCATTTT. Residues: CATSWGGNQPQHF.

In its sample, this clonotype was seen many times. V and J are TRBV28 and TRBJ2-7; 8 nucleotides line up with TRBD1. Trimming at V came to 6 bases and at J to 2 bases, leaving 3 bases not matched to a gene. Germline lookup yields CDR1 MDHEN and CDR2 SYDVKM. The CDR3 covers 13 residues. This CDR3 is CASRRTGPYEQYF. The CDR3, as DNA: TGTGCCAGCAGAAGGACAGGGCCCTACGAGCAGTACTTC.

This clonotype was seen repeatedly, ten times or more. The chain couples TRBV19 to TRBJ1-5, with no clear D. Looked up from germline, CDR1 is LNHDA and CDR2 is SQIVND (reference sequence). The CDR3 runs 12 residues. Trimming removed 7 bases at V and 1 base at J, with 5 bases between. The CDR3 DNA sequence: TGTGCCAGTAAGAGGAGCAATCAGCCCCAGCATTTT. It yields the protein CASKRSNQPQHF.

Details on this clonotype: Just one base apart from a much larger clone, this may be a read error. The chain employs TRBV20-1 and TRBJ2-5; no clear D gene. The CDR3 loop spans 13 amino acids. Trimming removed 6 bases at V and 2 bases at J, with 13 bases between. From germline, CDR1 is DFQATT and CDR2 SNEGSKA (reference sequence). The CDR3 is CSAPWADQETQYF. In DNA form, the CDR3 reads TGCAGTGCCCCCTGGGCTGATCAAGAGACCCAGTACTTC.

This clonotype was recorded many times. The gene calls are TRBV5-6 and TRBJ2-7; D gene ambiguous. V shed 0 bases and J shed 6 bases, with 10 bases lying between them. The CDR3 has 13 amino acids. The germline gives CDR1 SGHDT, CDR2 YYEEEE. The CDR3 nucleotides read TGTGCCAGCAGCTTGGTTATCGGCGGCGAGCAGTACTTC. It specifies CASSLVIGGEQYF.

This clonotype was observed at least ten times. The chain couples TRBV7-8 to TRBJ1-1; D gene ambiguous. The length of the CDR3 is 14 residues. The V end lost 2 bases, the J end lost 0 bases, and 7 bases lay between the germline ends. Germline CDR1 and CDR2: SGHVS and FQNEAQ. This chain's CDR3 is CASSLTVLNTEAFF. CDR3 sequence (DNA): TGTGCCAGCAGCTTAACGGTGTTGAACACTGAAGCTTTCTTT.

The chain joins TRBV7-9 to TRBJ1-2; D is uncertain. Trimming shortened V by 2 bases and J by 4 bases, and 5 bases separated the two germline ends. Germline CDR1 reads SEHNR; CDR2 reads FQNEAQ (reference sequence). The length of the CDR3 is 12 residues. CDR3 residues: CASSLWGYGYTF. The CDR3 DNA sequence: TGTGCCAGCAGCTTATGGGGCTATGGCTACACCTTC.

The chain joins TRBV28 to TRBJ1-2; the D is unclear. The CDR3 has 14 residues. Trimming removed 2 bases at V and 6 bases at J, with 13 bases between. The germline CDR1 and CDR2 sequences are MDHEN and SYDVKM. CDR3 nucleotides: TGTGCCAGCAGTTTAGCGGGAACGTCCCATGGCTACACCTTC. Its translation is CASSLAGTSHGYTF.

This clonotype has at least ten counts. An end of the junction does not agree with germline; a read error may underlie this. This chain uses TRBV24-1 with TRBJ1-4; a possible D gene is TRBD1 (6 bases). Looked up from germline, CDR1 is KGHDR and CDR2 is SFDVKD. There are 13 residues in the CDR3. CDR3 region: CATQGTTNEKLSF. The CDR3 nucleotides read TGTGCCACACAGGGAACAACTAATGAAAAACTGTCTTTT.

This clonotype has a count of ten or more. The chain joins TRBV19 to TRBJ1-1; 7 nucleotides match TRBD1. This CDR3 comprises 15 residues. V trimming: 6 bases; J trimming: 1 base; junction bases outside the gene matches: 8. The germline V gene encodes CDR1 LNHDA and CDR2 SQIVND (reference sequence). CDR3 sequence reads: CASRRGTASNTEAFF. The CDR3 nucleotides read TGTGCCAGTAGGCGAGGGACAGCCTCGAACACTGAAGCTTTCTTT.

This clonotype was seen at least ten times. The chain has TRBV29-1 and TRBJ2-2; D unclear. This CDR3 comprises 14 residues. Germline V lookup: CDR1 SQVTM, CDR2 ANQGSEA. Trimming left V 5 bases short and J 5 bases short, with 15 bases between. CDR3 amino acids: CSVSPWGWTGELFF. CDR3 DNA sequence: TGCAGCGTTAGCCCGTGGGGTTGGACCGGGGAGCTGTTTTTT.

The chain recombines TRBV12-3 or TRBV12-4 with TRBJ2-5; tentative D call: TRBD2 (5 bases). V lost 5 bases, J lost 6 bases, and 10 bases lay in between. The CDR3 contains 12 residues. The CDR3 protein is CASSRREQTQYF. In nucleotides, the CDR3 is TGTGCCAGCAGTCGTAGGGAGCAGACCCAGTACTTC.

The rearrangement uses TRBV7-3 and TRBJ1-5; 10 bases line up with TRBD1. The CDR3 runs to 16 residues. The V and J ends lost 5 bases and 3 bases, in that order; junction bases with no gene match: 7. CDR1 is SGHTA and CDR2 is FQGTGA in the germline V gene. The CDR3 loop reads CASSPRTGGFNQPQHF. CDR3 nucleotides: TGTGCCAGCAGCCCGAGGACAGGGGGATTCAATCAGCCCCAGCATTTT.

CDR3 DNA sequence: TGTGCCAGCAGCTTCGGCGTGATAGATTCACCCCTCCACTTT. Its translation: CASSFGVIDSPLHF. This chain joins TRBV11-2 and TRBJ1-6; D is undetermined. Germline V gene lookup returns CDR1 SGHAT and CDR2 FQNNGV. The CDR3 has 14 amino acids. V lost 3 bases and J lost 8, with 11 bases in between.

This clonotype was detected a few times. A much larger clone lies a single base off, so this may be a read error. The chain combines TRBV19 with TRBJ1-2, with D possibly being TRBD1 (5 bases). In germline, CDR1 is LNHDA, CDR2 SQIVND (reference sequence). The CDR3 runs to 14 residues. Trimming shortened V by 8 bases and J by 7 bases, and 20 bases separated the two germline ends. In DNA, the CDR3 is TGTGCCAGTGACACCGGGACCCACGTCGTTGGCTACACCTTC. Translation: CASDTGTHVVGYTF.

This clonotype has ten or more counts. The chain joins TRBV11-2 to TRBJ2-5, with 9 bases lining up with TRBD2. The CDR3 contains 16 residues. The V gene's germline CDR1 is SGHAT and CDR2 FQNNGV. J lost 5 bases, V lost 1 base, and 8 bases had no gene match. The CDR3 DNA sequence: TGTGCCAGCAGCTTAGCTGGCGGGGGGGCCAGGGAGACCCAGTACTTC. Protein product: CASSLAGGGARETQYF.